A selection of T cell receptor beta chains follows, all from one sample in a study of OX40 agonist ivuxolimab in advanced cancers. Generated by immunoSEQ multiplex PCR, the TCRdb table keeps only in-frame clones and is missing some. The repertoire holds some 77,000 clones, with about 90% as singletons. The material sequenced was CD4+ or CD8+ T cells sorted from blood, taken in a trial of the OX40 agonist ivuxolimab. The receptor source for this set is an adult with an advanced solid tumor such as melanoma, head and neck, liver or kidney cancer. Each CDR3 is given with its conserved first and last residue. D genes are given only for firm matches. The size field is filled for only some rows; it gives once, few, many or a size class.

cdr3_nt | cdr3_aa | d_call | clone_size | j_call | v_call
TGTGCCAGCAGTTACAGGAATAACTATGGCTACACCTTC | CASSYRNNYGYTF | . | . | TRBJ1-2 | TRBV6-5
TGTGCCAGCAGCTTAGTTGGAGGGGCTGGCTACACCTTC | CASSLVGGAGYTF | . | . | TRBJ1-2 | TRBV7-2
TGTGCCAGCTCACCCTCAGCAAACTATGGCTACACCTTC | CASSPSANYGYTF | . | . | TRBJ1-2 | TRBV18
TGTGCCAGCAGCCCGGAACAAGAGACCCAGTACTTC | CASSPEQETQYF | . | . | TRBJ2-5 | TRBV5-4
TGTGCCAGCAGCTTAGGAAGTACAGGGGTCCCCGGGGAGCTGTTTTTT | CASSLGSTGVPGELFF | TRBD1 | . | TRBJ2-2 | TRBV11-3
TGTGCCAGTAGTATAACCTCCGGGAAGCAGTACTTC | CASSITSGKQYF | . | . | TRBJ2-7 | TRBV19
TGTGCCAGCAGCCGGGGGTATGAGCAGTTCTTC | CASSRGYEQFF | . | . | TRBJ2-1 | TRBV11-3
TGTGCCAGCAGTGGTTTAGGGACAGGGGAAGACGGCTACACCTTC | CASSGLGTGEDGYTF | TRBD1 | . | TRBJ1-2 | TRBV25-1
TGTGCCAGCACTCGGAGACCCTATCAGCCCCAGCATTTT | CASTRRPYQPQHF | . | few | TRBJ1-5 | TRBV6-6
TGTGCCAGCAGCCAAGGACTAGCGGCCACAGATACGCAGTATTTT | CASSQGLAATDTQYF | TRBD2 | . | TRBJ2-3 | TRBV4-2
TGTGCCAGTTCCTTTAAGGAGGGTTTTAGCAATCAGCCCCAGCATTTT | CASSFKEGFSNQPQHF | . | . | TRBJ1-5 | TRBV28
TGTGCCAGCAGCTTTCGAACGGACGGCGAGCAGTACTTC | CASSFRTDGEQYF | . | . | TRBJ2-7 | TRBV11-2
TGTGCCAGCAGCTGGGGGACTAGCGGGAAAGGGGATACGCAGTATTTT | CASSWGTSGKGDTQYF | TRBD2 | few | TRBJ2-3 | TRBV9
TGTGCCAGCAGCTTGGATCCGACAGGGAGGATTGCTGAAGCTTTCTTT | CASSLDPTGRIAEAFF | TRBD1 | . | TRBJ1-1 | TRBV4-2
TGTGCCAGCAGCCCACTAGCGGGGGGTACGGACACCGGGGAGCTGTTTTTT | CASSPLAGGTDTGELFF | TRBD2 | . | TRBJ2-2 | TRBV7-7
TGTGCCAGCTCACCAACGCAGGAGTGGGGAGGCACCGGGGAGCTGTTTTTT | CASSPTQEWGGTGELFF | . | . | TRBJ2-2 | TRBV18
TGTGCCAGCAGCTTGGGACAGGGAGATGAAAAACTGTTTTTT | CASSLGQGDEKLFF | TRBD1 | . | TRBJ1-4 | TRBV5-4
TGCGCCAGCAGCCATTCGACTTTGACAGATACGCAGTATTTT | CASSHSTLTDTQYF | . | . | TRBJ2-3 | TRBV5-1
TGTGCCAGCAGCCCACCGGGACCTCAGTACTATAATTCACCCCTCCACTTT | CASSPPGPQYYNSPLHF | . | . | TRBJ1-6 | TRBV11-3
TGTGCCAGCTCACCGGGACGGGCAACCACTGGGGCCAACGTCCTGACTTTC | CASSPGRATTGANVLTF | . | . | TRBJ2-6 | TRBV18
TGTGCCAGCAGCACCCCCCCGGGCGGGACTAGCGGGAACAGGGCGGGATACGAGCAGTACTTC | CASSTPPGGTSGNRAGYEQYF | . | once | TRBJ2-7 | TRBV21-1
TGCGCCAGCAGCTTGGGGGAGCAGGAGGAGCAGTTCTTC | CASSLGEQEEQFF | . | . | TRBJ2-1 | TRBV5-1
TGTGCCAGCAGCTTAGGGGCAGGGGGCCACTACGAGCAGTACTTC | CASSLGAGGHYEQYF | TRBD1 | . | TRBJ2-7 | TRBV11-2
TGTGCCAGCAGCCGAGACGCCGGGACAGATGGAAACACCATATATTTT | CASSRDAGTDGNTIYF | TRBD1 | . | TRBJ1-3 | TRBV14
TGTGCCAGCAGCCAAGACGGCTCACAGGGTTCTTCCAACTATGGCTACACCTTC | CASSQDGSQGSSNYGYTF | . | . | TRBJ1-2 | TRBV4-2
TGTGCCAGCAGTCCCGGCCTATGGGGGAACGAGCAGTACTTC | CASSPGLWGNEQYF | . | once | TRBJ2-7 | TRBV11-2
TGTGCCGGGAGCAGGGCTCGGTCGATGGGTGAAAAACTGTTTTTT | CAGSRARSMGEKLFF | . | . | TRBJ1-4 | TRBV2
TGTGCCACCAGCAGAGAGAACAGGCCGAATGAAAAACTGTTTTTT | CATSRENRPNEKLFF | . | . | TRBJ1-4 | TRBV15
TGCGCCAGCAGCCCCTTCGGACAGGGCTCACCCCTCCACTTT | CASSPFGQGSPLHF | TRBD1 | . | TRBJ1-6 | TRBV5-1
TGCTCAAGATCCCCACCAGGTTTCTGGCAGTACTTC | CSRSPPGFWQYF | . | . | TRBJ2-5 | TRBV5-3
TGTGCCAGCAGCAAAGGAAGACTCGAGACCCAGTACTTC | CASSKGRLETQYF | . | once | TRBJ2-5 | TRBV16
TGTGCCATCAGTGAGGGGACGTACAGGGAGACCCAGTACTTC | CAISEGTYRETQYF | . | once | TRBJ2-5 | TRBV10-3
TGCGCCAGCAGCCCGACAGGCTCTGGAAACACCATATATTTT | CASSPTGSGNTIYF | . | . | TRBJ1-3 | TRBV5-1
TGTGCCAGCAGGCCCGGATCTCCGCAAACCGGGGAGCTGTTTTTT | CASRPGSPQTGELFF | . | few | TRBJ2-2 | TRBV5-6
TGTGCCAGCAGCTTTGGGGACAGACAAGAGACCCAGTACTTC | CASSFGDRQETQYF | TRBD1 | . | TRBJ2-5 | TRBV7-2
TGCGCCAGCTTTACGGGAGCGGGAGTTGAAGATACGCAGTATTTT | CASFTGAGVEDTQYF | TRBD2 | once | TRBJ2-3 | TRBV5-1
TGTGCCAGCAGTCGAGGGGTTTCCTACAATGAGCAGTTCTTC | CASSRGVSYNEQFF | . | . | TRBJ2-1 | TRBV28
TGTGCCAGCAGCTTAGTCAGGGGGCGCACCGGGGAGCTGTTTTTT | CASSLVRGRTGELFF | TRBD1 | few | TRBJ2-2 | TRBV11-2
TGTGCCAGCACCCTAGGAGGAAGCACAGATACGCAGTATTTT | CASTLGGSTDTQYF | . | once | TRBJ2-3 | TRBV11-2
TGTGCCAGCAGTACGGGGGCGGCCTACGAGCAGTACTTC | CASSTGAAYEQYF | . | . | TRBJ2-7 | TRBV28
TGTGCCAGCAGCCAAGAAGGAGCGGGCACAGATACGCAGTATTTT | CASSQEGAGTDTQYF | . | once | TRBJ2-3 | TRBV4-2
TGTGCCAGCAGCTTAACTAGCGGGGTGTACAATGAGCAGTTCTTC | CASSLTSGVYNEQFF | TRBD2 | . | TRBJ2-1 | TRBV7-9